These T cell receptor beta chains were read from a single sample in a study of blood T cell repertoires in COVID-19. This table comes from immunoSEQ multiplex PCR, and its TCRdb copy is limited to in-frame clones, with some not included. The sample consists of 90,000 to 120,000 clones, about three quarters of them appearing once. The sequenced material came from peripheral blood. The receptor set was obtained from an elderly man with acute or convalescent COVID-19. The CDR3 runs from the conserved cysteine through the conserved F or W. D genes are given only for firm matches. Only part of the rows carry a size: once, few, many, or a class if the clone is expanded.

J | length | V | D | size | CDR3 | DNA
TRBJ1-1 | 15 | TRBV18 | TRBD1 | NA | CASSPLQGSGTEAFF | TGTGCCAGCTCACCACTACAGGGGTCAGGGACTGAAGCTTTCTTT
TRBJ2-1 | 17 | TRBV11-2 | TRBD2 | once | CASSLTLAGGSYNEQFF | TGTGCCAGCAGCTTAACCCTAGCGGGGGGATCCTACAATGAGCAGTTCTTC
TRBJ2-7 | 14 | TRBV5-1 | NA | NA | CASSARGRSYEQYF | TGCGCCAGCAGCGCCAGGGGCCGCTCCTACGAGCAGTACTTC
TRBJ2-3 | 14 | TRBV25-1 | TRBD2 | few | CASSEAGGTDTQYF | TGTGCCAGCAGTGAAGCGGGAGGCACAGATACGCAGTATTTT
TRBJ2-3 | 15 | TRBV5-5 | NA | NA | CASSLLGGGADTQYF | TGTGCCAGCAGCTTGTTGGGGGGAGGCGCTGATACGCAGTATTTT
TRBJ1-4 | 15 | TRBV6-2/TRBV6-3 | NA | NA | CASSPTGSFNEKLFF | TGTGCCAGCAGTCCGACAGGTTCTTTTAATGAAAAACTGTTTTTT
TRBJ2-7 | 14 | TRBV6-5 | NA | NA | CASSYGLARDEQYF | TGTGCCAGCAGTTACGGGCTAGCGAGGGACGAGCAGTACTTC
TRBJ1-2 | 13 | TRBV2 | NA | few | CASNSKRGYGYTF | TGTGCCAGCAACTCTAAACGGGGCTATGGCTACACCTTC
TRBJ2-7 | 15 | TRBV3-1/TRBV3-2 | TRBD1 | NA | CASSQARGRAGEQYF | TGTGCCAGCAGCCAAGCGAGGGGGCGGGCGGGCGAGCAGTACTTC
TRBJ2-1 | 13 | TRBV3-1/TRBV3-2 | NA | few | CASSQDRAGEQFF | TGTGCCAGCAGCCAAGATCGTGCGGGAGAGCAGTTCTTC
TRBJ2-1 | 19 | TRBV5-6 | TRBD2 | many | CASSRRPFRTSGPTDEQFF | TGTGCCAGCAGCCGCCGACCTTTTCGGACTAGCGGACCTACCGATGAGCAGTTCTTC
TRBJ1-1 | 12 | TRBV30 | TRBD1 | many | CAWTVGQGQAFF | TGTGCCTGGACCGTCGGACAGGGGCAAGCTTTCTTT
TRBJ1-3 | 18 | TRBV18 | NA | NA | CASSLYQPDSLSGNTIYF | TGTGCCAGCTCACTTTACCAACCGGACAGTCTCTCTGGAAACACCATATATTTT
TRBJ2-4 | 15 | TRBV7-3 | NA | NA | CASSSSKDTKNIQYF | TGTGCCAGCAGTTCCAGTAAAGACACAAAAAACATTCAGTACTTC
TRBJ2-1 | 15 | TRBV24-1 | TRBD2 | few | CATSGLAGGGSEQFF | TGTGCCACCAGTGGGTTAGCGGGAGGAGGATCTGAGCAGTTCTTC
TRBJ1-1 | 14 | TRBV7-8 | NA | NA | CASSSTGVYTEAFF | TGTGCCAGCAGCTCAACCGGTGTTTACACTGAAGCTTTCTTT
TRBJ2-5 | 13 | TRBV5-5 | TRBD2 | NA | CASSLSGRETQYF | TGTGCCAGCAGCCTTAGCGGGAGGGAGACCCAGTACTTC
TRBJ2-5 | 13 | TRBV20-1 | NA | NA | CSASGGHRETQYF | TGCAGTGCTAGTGGTGGGCACCGGGAGACCCAGTACTTC
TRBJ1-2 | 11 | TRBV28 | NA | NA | CASSGDYRYTF | TGTGCCAGCAGTGGGGACTACCGCTACACCTTC
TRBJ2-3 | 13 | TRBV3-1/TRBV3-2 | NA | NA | CASSQLLRDTQYF | TGTGCCAGCAGCCAACTACTAAGGGATACGCAGTATTTT
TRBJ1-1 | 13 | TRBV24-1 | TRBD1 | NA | CATSSQGATEAFF | TGTGCCACCAGTTCACAGGGGGCAACTGAAGCTTTCTTT
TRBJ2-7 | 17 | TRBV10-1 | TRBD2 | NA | CAGAPTSGRGVNYEQYF | TGCGCCGGAGCACCGACTAGCGGGAGGGGAGTAAATTACGAGCAGTACTTC
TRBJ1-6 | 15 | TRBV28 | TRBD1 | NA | CASSSGTGRVSPLHF | TGTGCCAGCAGTTCCGGGACAGGGCGGGTATCACCCCTCCACTTT
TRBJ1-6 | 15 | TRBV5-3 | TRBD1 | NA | CARSPRDRAIRPLHF | TGTGCCAGAAGCCCGAGGGACAGGGCGATTCGGCCCCTCCACTTT
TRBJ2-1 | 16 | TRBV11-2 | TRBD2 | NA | CASSLDRLAGTNEQFF | TGTGCCAGCAGCTTAGATAGACTAGCGGGGACCAATGAGCAGTTCTTC
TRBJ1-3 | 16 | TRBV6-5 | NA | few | CASSYSRQLPGDTIYF | TGTGCCAGCAGTTACTCGAGGCAACTGCCTGGAGACACCATATATTTT
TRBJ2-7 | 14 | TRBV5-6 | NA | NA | CASRIRTGSYEQYF | TGTGCCAGCAGGATTAGGACTGGCTCCTACGAGCAGTACTTC
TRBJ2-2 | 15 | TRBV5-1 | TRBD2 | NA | CASRFSGGNTGELFF | TGCGCCAGCAGATTTAGCGGGGGGAACACCGGGGAGCTGTTTTTT
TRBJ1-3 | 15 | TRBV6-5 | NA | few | CASSADRPSGNTIYF | TGTGCCAGCAGCGCCGACAGACCCTCTGGAAACACCATATATTTT
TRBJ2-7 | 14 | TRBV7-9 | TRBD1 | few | CASSLEGQGTEQYF | TGTGCCAGCAGCTTAGAAGGACAGGGAACCGAGCAGTACTTC
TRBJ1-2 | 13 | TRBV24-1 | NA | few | CATSGGTGFGYTF | TGTGCCACCAGTGGCGGGACCGGTTTTGGCTACACCTTC
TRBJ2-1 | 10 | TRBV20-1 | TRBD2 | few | CSALAQRGVF | TGCAGTGCCTTGGCTCAGCGGGGAGTCTTC
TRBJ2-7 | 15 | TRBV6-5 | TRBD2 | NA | CASNPLAGSSYEQYF | TGTGCCAGCAACCCCTTAGCGGGGAGCTCCTACGAGCAGTACTTC
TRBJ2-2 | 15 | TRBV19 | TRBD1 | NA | CASSLGTGRTGELFF | TGTGCCAGTAGCCTAGGGACAGGGAGGACCGGGGAGCTGTTTTTT
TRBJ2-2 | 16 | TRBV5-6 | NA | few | CASSPTGTSRTGELFF | TGTGCCAGCAGCCCGACAGGCACCTCGAGGACCGGGGAGCTGTTTTTT
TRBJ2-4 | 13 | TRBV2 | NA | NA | CASSPIRGDIQYF | TGTGCCAGCAGCCCTATTAGGGGCGACATTCAGTACTTC
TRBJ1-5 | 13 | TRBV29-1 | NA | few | CSVGGNSNQPQHF | TGCAGCGTGGGGGGGAACTCCAATCAGCCCCAGCATTTT
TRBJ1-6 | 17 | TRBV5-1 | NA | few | CASSPEIRQRGNSPLHF | TGCGCCAGCAGCCCTGAGATTAGACAGCGGGGCAATTCACCCCTCCACTTT
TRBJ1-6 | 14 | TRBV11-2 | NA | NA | CASSPPGTNSPLHF | TGTGCCAGCAGCCCCCCGGGAACCAATTCACCCCTCCACTTT
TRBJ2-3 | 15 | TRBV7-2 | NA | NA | CASRSTGWDTDTQYF | TGTGCCAGCAGAAGTACAGGGTGGGACACAGATACGCAGTATTTT
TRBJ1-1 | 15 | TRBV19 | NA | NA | CASSIDLRQNTEAFF | TGTGCCAGTAGTATAGATTTGCGACAAAACACTGAAGCTTTCTTT
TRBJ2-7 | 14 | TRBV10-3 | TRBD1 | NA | CAISGTGGSYEQYF | TGTGCCATCAGTGGGACAGGGGGGTCCTACGAGCAGTACTTC
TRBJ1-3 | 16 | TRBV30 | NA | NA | CAWSVRNRMAGNTIYF | TGTGCCTGGAGTGTGCGCAATCGTATGGCTGGAAACACCATATATTTT
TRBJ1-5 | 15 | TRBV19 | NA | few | CASKWTPNSNQPQHF | TGTGCCAGCAAATGGACACCGAATAGCAATCAGCCCCAGCATTTT
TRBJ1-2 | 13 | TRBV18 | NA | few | CASSPDRNYGYTF | TGTGCCAGCTCACCAGACAGGAACTATGGCTACACCTTC
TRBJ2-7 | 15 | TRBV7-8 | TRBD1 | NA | CASSEGQGPSYEQYF | TGTGCCAGCAGCGAGGGACAGGGACCCTCCTACGAGCAGTACTTC
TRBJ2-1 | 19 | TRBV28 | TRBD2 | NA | CASSLPLSGRASPDNEQFF | TGTGCCAGCAGTTTACCCCTTAGCGGGAGGGCCTCTCCCGACAATGAGCAGTTCTTC
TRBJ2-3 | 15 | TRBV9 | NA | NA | CASSNGQGYTDTQYF | TGTGCCAGCAGCAACGGGCAGGGATACACAGATACGCAGTATTTT
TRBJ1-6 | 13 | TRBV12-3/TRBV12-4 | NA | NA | CASSFGPVSPLHF | TGTGCCAGCAGTTTTGGGCCCGTTTCACCCCTCCACTTT
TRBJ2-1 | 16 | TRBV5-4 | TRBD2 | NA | CASSLAGASGRHEQFF | TGTGCCAGCAGCTTGGCCGGGGCTAGCGGGAGACACGAGCAGTTCTTC
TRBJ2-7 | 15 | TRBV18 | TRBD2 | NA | CASSPTLAALGEQYF | TGTGCCAGCTCACCAACCCTAGCGGCCTTGGGGGAGCAGTACTTC
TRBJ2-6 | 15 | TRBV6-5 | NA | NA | CASSLAGTGANVLTF | TGTGCCAGCAGTTTGGCAGGGACTGGGGCCAACGTCCTGACTTTC
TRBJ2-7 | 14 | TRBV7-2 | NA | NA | CASSLDRGSYEQYF | TGTGCCAGCAGCTTAGATCGGGGATCCTACGAGCAGTACTTC
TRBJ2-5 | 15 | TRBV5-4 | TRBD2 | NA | CASSSYRGVGETQYF | TGTGCCAGCAGCTCGTACCGGGGGGTTGGAGAGACCCAGTACTTC
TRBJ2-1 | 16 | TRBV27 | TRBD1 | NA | CASSFRGGLRYNEQFF | TGTGCCAGCAGTTTTCGAGGGGGCCTTCGGTACAATGAGCAGTTCTTC
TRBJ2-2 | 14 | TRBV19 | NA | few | CASSIITGTGELFF | TGTGCCAGTAGTATCATTACTGGCACCGGGGAGCTGTTTTTT
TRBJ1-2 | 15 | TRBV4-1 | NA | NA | CASSQDTGQGYGYTF | TGCGCCAGCAGCCAAGATACAGGGCAGGGCTATGGCTACACCTTC